This T cell receptor beta chain was profiled in a study of blood T cell repertoires in COVID-19. The wider study: Italy, Spain and the United States were the sources of the convalescent and acute COVID-19 samples. Sources were T cells, B-cell-depleted T cells, or PBMCs; the material itself was cDNA or gDNA.

The CDR3 runs 13 residues. V lost 5 bases, J lost 3 bases, and 11 bases lay in between. Germline CDR1 LNHDA, CDR2 SQIVND (reference sequence). As handled by the study authors: Estimated nucleated cell counts came from reference gene primer amplification. Profiled with immunoSEQ multiplex PCR; TCRdb holds only in-frame clones, not every one. For V, J and clone size, that table is used; D and trimming come from the DNA. The table shows around 60,000 clones, with about nine tenths occurring only once. The clonotype comes from a man aged 55-75 years with acute or convalescent COVID-19. Sequencing was carried out using peripheral blood. The V call is TRBV19, the J call TRBJ2-7, with D possibly TRBD2 on 6 matching bases. The CDR3 is CASSFIGSYEQYF. The CDR3 DNA is TGTGCCAGTAGTTTTATCGGGAGCTACGAGCAGTACTTC.